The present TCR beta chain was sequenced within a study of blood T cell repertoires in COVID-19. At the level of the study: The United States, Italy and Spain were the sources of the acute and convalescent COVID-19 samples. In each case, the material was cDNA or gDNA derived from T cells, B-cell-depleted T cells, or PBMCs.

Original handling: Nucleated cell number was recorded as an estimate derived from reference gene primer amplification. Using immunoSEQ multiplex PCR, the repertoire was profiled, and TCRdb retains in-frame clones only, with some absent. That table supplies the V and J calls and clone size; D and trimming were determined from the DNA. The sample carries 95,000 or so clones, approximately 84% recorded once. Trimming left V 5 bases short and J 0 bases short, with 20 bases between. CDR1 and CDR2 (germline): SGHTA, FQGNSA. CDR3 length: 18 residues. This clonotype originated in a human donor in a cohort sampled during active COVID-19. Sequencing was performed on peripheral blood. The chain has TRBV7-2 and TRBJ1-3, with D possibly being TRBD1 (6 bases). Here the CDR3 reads CASSKLAWRGGSGNTIYF. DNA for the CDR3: TGTGCCAGCAGCAAACTCGCGTGGAGGGGGGGCTCTGGAAACACCATATATTTT.